The rows below give T cell receptor beta chains drawn from one sample of a study of T cell responses to AZD1222 COVID-19 vaccine. Clones were read by immunoSEQ multiplex PCR, and TCRdb kept only the in-frame ones, dropping some. The sample shows 130,000 to 150,000 clones, 75% to 90% of them seen only once. The sequences come from peripheral blood, collected on day 0 of MenACWY control vaccination. All receptors derive from an adult in good health. Both conserved end residues are part of each CDR3. The D gene is left open where the match is weak. Where a row states a size, it is once, few, many or the class of an expanded clone; other rows omit it.

j_gene: TRBJ2-3; v_gene: TRBV9; len: 14; d_gene: TRBD1; abundance: once; CDR3nt: TGTGCCAGCGCCGGGACAGCTAGCACAGATACGCAGTATTTT; CDR3aa: CASAGTASTDTQYF
j_gene: TRBJ2-1; v_gene: TRBV28; len: 18; d_gene: TRBD2; abundance: .; CDR3nt: TGTGCCAGCAGTTCCCCGGCGAGCGGGGGGAGCTCCTACAATGAGCAGTTCTTC; CDR3aa: CASSSPASGGSSYNEQFF
j_gene: TRBJ2-1; v_gene: TRBV11-2; len: 15; d_gene: TRBD2; abundance: .; CDR3nt: TGTGCCAGCAGCTTAGGGGACTACCGGCGCCATGAGCAGTTCTTC; CDR3aa: CASSLGDYRRHEQFF
j_gene: TRBJ2-4; v_gene: TRBV11-1; len: 13; d_gene: .; abundance: .; CDR3nt: TGTGCCAGCAGCTTAAGTCAGGAAAACATTCAGTACTTC; CDR3aa: CASSLSQENIQYF
j_gene: TRBJ1-3; v_gene: TRBV3-1/TRBV3-2; len: 14; d_gene: .; abundance: .; CDR3nt: TGTGCCAGCAGCCCCCGGGAGTATGGAAACACCATATATTTT; CDR3aa: CASSPREYGNTIYF
j_gene: TRBJ2-1; v_gene: TRBV7-9; len: 16; d_gene: .; abundance: .; CDR3nt: TGTGCCAGCAGCTTAGGGATCTGGGCCTCAGGAAATGAGCAGTTCTTC; CDR3aa: CASSLGIWASGNEQFF
j_gene: TRBJ2-2; v_gene: TRBV7-4; len: 16; d_gene: .; abundance: .; CDR3nt: TGTGCCAGCAGCTTAGGTCTCAGGGTTAACACCGGGGAGCTGTTTTTT; CDR3aa: CASSLGLRVNTGELFF
j_gene: TRBJ1-6; v_gene: TRBV2; len: 15; d_gene: .; abundance: .; CDR3nt: TGTGCCAGCAGTGCTCAAAGGGTTCTCAATTCACCCCTCCACTTT; CDR3aa: CASSAQRVLNSPLHF
j_gene: TRBJ1-3; v_gene: TRBV11-2; len: 19; d_gene: .; abundance: few; CDR3nt: TGTGCCAGCAGCTTAGAGGTATCGGGACTCACAGTCTCTGGAAACACCATATATTTT; CDR3aa: CASSLEVSGLTVSGNTIYF
j_gene: TRBJ1-6; v_gene: TRBV7-9; len: 15; d_gene: .; abundance: .; CDR3nt: TGTGCCAGCAGCTTAGGGACGGGCAGGGGCGGATCCCTCCACTTT; CDR3aa: CASSLGTGRGGSLHF
j_gene: TRBJ1-1; v_gene: TRBV27; len: 14; d_gene: TRBD1; abundance: .; CDR3nt: TGTGCCAGCAGGGCAGGGGGAGAGAACACTGAAGCTTTCTTT; CDR3aa: CASRAGGENTEAFF
j_gene: TRBJ1-1; v_gene: TRBV7-2; len: 14; d_gene: .; abundance: .; CDR3nt: TGTGCCAGCAGCTTAGAGGTTTTAAGCACTGAAGCTTTCTTT; CDR3aa: CASSLEVLSTEAFF
j_gene: TRBJ2-5; v_gene: TRBV4-2; len: 17; d_gene: TRBD2; abundance: .; CDR3nt: TGTGCCAGCAGCCAAGAAAGTCTAGCGGGGGGGCGGGAGACCCAGTACTTC; CDR3aa: CASSQESLAGGRETQYF
j_gene: TRBJ1-3; v_gene: TRBV2; len: 13; d_gene: .; abundance: once; CDR3nt: TGTGCCAGCCGGCCCAACTCTGGAAACACCATATATTTT; CDR3aa: CASRPNSGNTIYF
j_gene: TRBJ1-6; v_gene: TRBV9; len: 15; d_gene: .; abundance: .; CDR3nt: TGTGCCAGCAGCGTAGATATAAGGGTGGGGTCACCCCTCCACTTT; CDR3aa: CASSVDIRVGSPLHF
j_gene: TRBJ2-5; v_gene: TRBV5-1; len: 15; d_gene: .; abundance: few; CDR3nt: TGCGCCAGCACCCCAACACTGCCCTACGTGGAGACCCAGTACTTC; CDR3aa: CASTPTLPYVETQYF
j_gene: TRBJ1-3; v_gene: TRBV7-2; len: 16; d_gene: TRBD1; abundance: once; CDR3nt: TGTGCCAGCAGCTTAGGGCAGGGGGCGCAGGGAAACACCATATATTTT; CDR3aa: CASSLGQGAQGNTIYF
j_gene: TRBJ1-2; v_gene: TRBV2; len: 15; d_gene: .; abundance: .; CDR3nt: TGTGCCAGTAGAGGGCCAGGGAAGGGACTCGGGGGCTACACCTTC; CDR3aa: CASRGPGKGLGGYTF
j_gene: TRBJ1-5; v_gene: TRBV20-1; len: 12; d_gene: .; abundance: once; CDR3nt: TGCAGTGCTAGTCCCCAAAGGCAGCCCCAGCATTTT; CDR3aa: CSASPQRQPQHF
j_gene: TRBJ2-5; v_gene: TRBV3-1/TRBV3-2; len: 15; d_gene: .; abundance: .; CDR3nt: TGTGCCAGCAGCCAAGGACCCCTGAATCAAGAGACCCAGTACTTC; CDR3aa: CASSQGPLNQETQYF
j_gene: TRBJ2-1; v_gene: TRBV3-1/TRBV3-2; len: 13; d_gene: TRBD2; abundance: .; CDR3nt: TGTGCCAGCAGCCAAGAGATCGGGGGGGGGAAGTTCTTC; CDR3aa: CASSQEIGGGKFF
j_gene: TRBJ2-5; v_gene: TRBV7-3; len: 15; d_gene: TRBD2; abundance: once; CDR3nt: TGTGCCAGCAGCCCCAATAGCGGGGGGCGGGAGACCCAGTACTTC; CDR3aa: CASSPNSGGRETQYF
j_gene: TRBJ1-2; v_gene: TRBV5-1; len: 15; d_gene: .; abundance: .; CDR3nt: TGCGCCAGCAGCTCATCGGGACTACCCAGGGTGGGCTACACCTTC; CDR3aa: CASSSSGLPRVGYTF